The rows below give T cell receptor beta chains drawn from one sample of a study of radiotherapy plus CTLA-4 blockade in lung cancer. The table came from immunoSEQ multiplex PCR; TCRdb's copy has only in-frame clones and leaves some out. The table has tens of thousands of clones, 79% seen once. This specimen was peripheral blood, taken from a patient treated with radiotherapy plus ipilimumab. These receptors were obtained from a human donor with non-small cell lung cancer who had a complete response to radiotherapy plus ipilimumab. The CDR3 runs from the conserved cysteine through the conserved F or W. The order of the fields is V gene, CDR3 protein.

TRBV5-5 CASSLVGNLANYGYTF
TRBV12-5 CASGLVRVRGLAEQSSYNEQFF
TRBV7-8 CASSPPGAEAFF
TRBV6-6 CASSLLIGNEQFF
TRBV19 CASRQGSYNEQFF
TRBV7-8 CASSPRDSPRYEQYF
TRBV19 CASSIPGGYSNQPQHF
TRBV5-1 CASSPGTANQPQHF
TRBV7-9 CASSDSLRGSGNTIYF
TRBV11-3 CASSPRGSGGLTDTQYF
TRBV7-2 CASSLSKRDGYTF
TRBV25-1 CASSDGTSIYGYTF
TRBV6-5 CASGQGVGGYTF
TRBV19 CASSMEGYGNQPQHF
TRBV27 CASSWEDRSTEAFF
TRBV5-1 CASSTDPSSYNEQFF
TRBV9 CASNFDGGQPQHF
TRBV7-2 CASSLARASGGVSNTQYF
TRBV7-2 CASSFYGLAADEQFF
TRBV9 CASSVEVAANYNEQFF
TRBV4-3 CASSQEDRGLSGYTF
TRBV11-2 CASSSSLLATEQFF
TRBV6-4 CASSPTGENSPLHF
TRBV30 CAWSERNRETQYF
TRBV9 CASSGRVARGTGELFF
TRBV28 CASSLTGTLKNIQYF
TRBV19 CASIAYRENTEAFF
TRBV7-6 CASSLGEAGEQFF
TRBV18 CASSLGLAGAVEQFF
TRBV14 CASSQVTYREGEQFF
TRBV25-1 CASSELAGGADTQYF
TRBV6-5 CASSPRRGGEKLFF
TRBV19 CASSRRAGLSANTGELFF
TRBV20-1 CSARVMGTEGF
TRBV27 CASSPDRGVRYGYTF
TRBV2 CASTGQTMNTEAFF
TRBV9 CASSPSGTHNEQFF
TRBV19 CASKGYGANVLTF
TRBV25-1 CASIRGTEAFF
TRBV7-2 CASSLGWGVASGETQYF
TRBV7-9 CASSLSGGYGYTF
TRBV15 CATSRGRGADNSPLHF
TRBV5-1 CASSTGGQSQETQYF
TRBV5-8 CASSPTGQLNTEAFF
TRBV6-5 CASSYSGQATLPLHF
TRBV5-4 CASSLFGGSSYEQYF
TRBV30 CAWSAGDTQYF
TRBV6-5 CASILGQGNQPQHF
TRBV28 CASAGTGGFNQPQHF
TRBV6-4 CASSDRGSTQYF